This passage covers 27 T cell receptor beta chains from one sample sequenced in a study of blood T cell repertoires in COVID-19. The protocol was immunoSEQ multiplex PCR, while the TCRdb copy is restricted to in-frame clones and leaves out a portion. The sample consists of 100,000 to 150,000 clones, 65% to 85% of them appearing once. Sequenced material: peripheral blood. The source of these receptors is a man aged 30 to 45 with COVID-19, enrolled during active disease.

V is TRBV2 and J is TRBJ2-3; no clear D gene. Trimming left V 2 bases short and J 7 bases short, with 25 bases between. CDR1 and CDR2 from the germline V gene are SNHLY and FYNNEI. This CDR3 has 18 residues. CDR3: CASSEMRLVSKHTHTQYF. The DNA of the CDR3 is TGTGCCAGCAGTGAAATGAGGTTGGTGAGCAAACACACGCATACGCAGTATTTT.

The chain links TRBV10-3 to TRBJ2-7, with D perhaps matching TRBD1 (6 bases). CDR1 is ENHRY and CDR2 is SYGVKD in the germline V gene. V was pared by 3 bases and J by 3 bases, with 12 bases between. The CDR3 totals 14 residues. The CDR3 sequence: CAISDWLDSYEQYF. In DNA, the CDR3 is TGTGCCATCAGTGATTGGTTGGACAGCTACGAGCAGTACTTC.

This sequence joins TRBV24-1 and TRBJ2-5; 12 bases agree with TRBD2. The ends lost 0 bases at V and 5 bases at J; junction bases unmatched: 3. Germline V CDR1 and CDR2: KGHDR, SFDVKD. The CDR3 is 16 amino acids. The CDR3 bases are TGTGCCACCAGTGATTTGGCTCTAGCGGGGGGGGAGACCCAGTACTTC. It is translated as CATSDLALAGGETQYF.

This clone was seen once. The chain couples TRBV24-1 to TRBJ2-5; 8 positions match TRBD2. This CDR3 is 14 amino acids long. CDR1 and CDR2 from the germline V gene are KGHDR and SFDVKD. The V and J ends lost 9 bases and 5 bases, in that order; junction bases with no gene match: 10. The DNA for the CDR3 is TGTGCCACCCGGCGAGGTCTAGCGGGTGAGACCCAGTACTTC. It is translated as CATRRGLAGETQYF.

The chain combines TRBV21-1 with TRBJ1-3; the DNA was not compared with TRBD1, the D call given in the table. TRBV21-1 is flagged as a pseudogene. The CDR3 contains 16 residues. The CDR3 DNA sequence: TGTGCCAGCAGCAAAAACAGGAGAGACTCTGGAAACACCATATATTTT. Its translation: CASSKNRRDSGNTIYF.

The rearrangement joins TRBV2 to TRBJ2-1, with D possibly being TRBD1 (5 bases). CDR1 SNHLY and CDR2 FYNNEI come from the germline V gene. This CDR3 comprises 12 residues. The germline V and J ends were trimmed by 5 bases and 6 bases, with 8 bases remaining between them. The CDR3 DNA sequence: TGTGCCAGCAGTTGGGGCCGCAATGAGCAGTTCTTC. As protein: CASSWGRNEQFF. Using reference TRBV2 and TRBJ2-1 for the parts outside the CDR3, the full variable domain is EPEVTQTPSHQVTQMGQEVILRCVPISNHLYFYWYRQILGQKVEFLVSFYNNEISEKSEIFDDQFSVERPDGSNFTLKIRSTKLEDSAMYFCASSWGRNEQFFGPGTRLTVL.

The V gene is TRBV10-3, the J gene TRBJ1-2; the D gene is possibly TRBD1 (6 bases). V was trimmed by 5 bases and J by 6 bases, leaving 16 bases between them. Germline V gene lookup returns CDR1 ENHRY and CDR2 SYGVKD. The CDR3 consists of 14 residues. The CDR3 loop is CAISPRGAEDGYTF. The DNA for the CDR3 is TGTGCCATCAGTCCCCGGGGGGCAGAGGATGGCTACACCTTC.

This chain links TRBV5-1 with TRBJ2-1; weak D call: TRBD2 (6 bases). Germline V gene sequence: CDR1 SGHRS, CDR2 YFSETQ. Trimming left V 0 bases short and J 4 bases short, with 11 bases between. This CDR3 has 15 amino acids. The CDR3 DNA reads as TGCGCCAGCAGCTTGGGGGGACTTACATACAATGAGCAGTTCTTC. The encoded protein is CASSLGGLTYNEQFF.

This clone was picked up one time. The chain combines TRBV6-5 with TRBJ1-6; no firm D call. The CDR3 is 16 amino acids. Trimming took off 2 bases at V and 3 bases at J, with 11 bases between the two ends. Germline CDR1 and CDR2: MNHEY and SVGAGI. The CDR3 DNA sequence: TGTGCCAGCAGTTACGGCCAGGAAATCTATAATTCACCCCTCCACTTT. It translates to CASSYGQEIYNSPLHF.

This chain connects TRBV29-1 to TRBJ2-7; D remains ambiguous. This CDR3 has 14 amino acids. Between the trimmed V and J ends, which lost 3 bases and 4 bases, there was a span of 16 bases. Germline lookup yields CDR1 SQVTM and CDR2 ANQGSEA. DNA of the CDR3: TGCAGCGTTGAGGGTTTTGGGCACCCTTACGAGCAGTACTTC. Translated, it gives CSVEGFGHPYEQYF.

This chain connects TRBV7-2 to TRBJ2-7, with a possible D match to TRBD1 (6 bases). Germline V gene sequence: CDR1 SGHTA, CDR2 FQGNSA. The V and J ends lost 1 base and 3 bases respectively, with 13 bases between them. The CDR3 length is 15 residues. The CDR3 reads CASSLVPGQNYEQYF. As DNA, the CDR3 is TGTGCCAGCAGCTTAGTCCCGGGACAAAACTACGAGCAGTACTTC.

This chain uses TRBV19 with TRBJ2-4, with D possibly being TRBD1 (8 bases). CDR1 and CDR2 (germline): LNHDA, SQIVND (reference sequence). Trimming left V 4 bases short and J 0 bases short, with 22 bases between. CDR3 length: 19 residues. The CDR3 region has the DNA TGTGCCAGTAGTAGTAGAGGACAGGGAGGGGGGTTAGCCAAAAACATTCAGTACTTC. This sequence encodes CASSSRGQGGGLAKNIQYF. The variable domain in full, with the rest retrieved from reference TRBV19 and TRBJ2-4, is DGGITQSPKYLFRKEGQNVTLSCEQNLNHDAMYWYRQDPGQGLRLIYYSQIVNDFQKGDIAEGYSVSREKKESFPLTVTSAQKNPTAFYLCASSSRGQGGGLAKNIQYFGAGTRLSVL.

J is TRBJ2-4 and V is TRBV2; 7 bases agree with TRBD2. Germline trimming cut 7 bases from V and 1 base from J; bases unmatched to any gene: 7. The CDR3 runs to 15 residues. Germline assignment: CDR1 SNHLY and CDR2 FYNNEI. CDR3 nucleotides: TGTGCCAGCACCCCTTCCGGGGGGGCCAAAAACATTCAGTACTTC. Its translation: CASTPSGGAKNIQYF.

V gene TRBV6-2 or TRBV6-3 combines with J gene TRBJ2-3; 8 bases are a match to TRBD2. Germline CDR1 is MNHEY and CDR2 is SVGEGT. V shed 4 bases, J shed 4 bases, and the junction held 10 bases outside the gene matches. CDR3 length equals 16 residues. In DNA, the CDR3 is TGTGCCAGCAGTTCCCTCCCTCGGGGGGGGGCAGATACGCAGTATTTT. As protein: CASSSLPRGGADTQYF.

The chain is built from TRBV18 and TRBJ2-3; 13 nucleotides agree with TRBD2. This CDR3 is built from 16 residues. Germline trimming cut 0 bases from V and 4 bases from J; bases unmatched to any gene: 1. Germline V lookup: CDR1 KGHSH, CDR2 LQKENI. The CDR3 DNA follows: TGTGCCAGCTCACCACCGACTAGCGGGAGGTCAGATACGCAGTATTTT. This encodes CASSPPTSGRSDTQYF.

Regarding this clone: Other nucleotide sequences from this sample produce the same CDR3. The CDR3 sequence is CSVDRGRETQYF. The CDR3 DNA follows: TGCAGCGTTGATAGGGGGAGAGAGACCCAGTACTTC. The V and J genes are TRBV29-1 and TRBJ2-5, with D perhaps matching TRBD1 (6 bases). The V gene lost 3 bases and the J gene lost 4 bases, with 9 bases spanning the gap. The CDR3 length is 12 residues. Germline-derived CDR1 and CDR2 are SQVTM and ANQGSEA.

The chain joins TRBV7-9 to TRBJ1-1; D is unclear. CDR1 and CDR2 (germline): SEHNR, FQNEAQ (reference sequence). V was clipped by 4 bases and J by 2 bases, with 11 bases between them. The CDR3 totals 14 residues. CDR3 sequence (DNA): TGTGCCAGCAGCTCCCACGCGGTTAACACTGAAGCTTTCTTT. Residues: CASSSHAVNTEAFF.

The V and J genes are TRBV28 and TRBJ1-1; 9 positions match TRBD1. The trim removed 10 bases at V and 8 bases at J, leaving 17 bases unmatched. The CDR3 is made up of 15 amino acids. Germline CDR1 and CDR2: MDHEN and SYDVKM. CDR3 in DNA: TGTGCCAACAGCCCTACCGGGACAGGGATCGGAGAAGCTTTCTTT. This translates into CANSPTGTGIGEAFF.

J is TRBJ1-2 and V is TRBV7-9; TRBD1 is a possible D gene (6 bases). The CDR3 is 14 residues long. The V end was cut by 6 bases, the J end by 5 bases, with 16 bases between. Germline V gene sequence: CDR1 SEHNR, CDR2 FQNEAQ (reference sequence). CDR3 residues: CASSSTGMGYGYTF. Written as DNA, the CDR3 is TGTGCCAGCAGTTCTACAGGGATGGGATATGGCTACACCTTC.

This clone was counted a few times. The CDR3 here is CATSPGTGGNQPQHF. For the CDR3, the DNA is TGTGCCACCTCCCCCGGGACAGGGGGGAACCAGCCCCAGCATTTT. The rearrangement links TRBV19 to TRBJ1-5; 11 bases match TRBD1. Germline CDR1 reads LNHDA; CDR2 reads SQIVND (reference sequence). The CDR3 totals 15 residues. The V segment lost 10 bases and the J segment 7 bases; nucleotides outside the gene matches: 12.

This rearrangement joins TRBV24-1 to TRBJ2-2; 8 bases agree with TRBD2. The CDR3 is 16 amino acids. CDR1 is KGHDR and CDR2 is SFDVKD in the germline V gene. The J segment lost 4 bases and the V segment lost 1 base, leaving 4 bases of the junction unmatched. The CDR3 DNA reads as TGTGCCACCAGTGATTTAAGCGGGGGCGGCACCGGGGAGCTGTTTTTT. Translation: CATSDLSGGGTGELFF.

The chain has TRBV5-4 and TRBJ2-3; a possible D gene is TRBD2 (6 bases). The CDR3 runs to 13 residues. CDR1 and CDR2 from the germline V gene are SGHNT and YYREEE (reference sequence). Trimming took off 4 bases at V and 4 bases at J, with 10 bases between the two ends. CDR3 nucleotide sequence: TGTGCCAGCAGCCCGCCGGGGGCAGATACGCAGTATTTT. This codes for CASSPPGADTQYF.

The rearrangement joins TRBV4-3 to TRBJ1-4; TRBD1 aligns across 7 bases. CDR3 size: 15 residues. In germline, CDR1 is LGHNA, CDR2 YSLEER. J gave up 8 bases and V 0 bases, and 6 bases lay outside the gene matches. The CDR3 sequence is CASSQERRGREKLFF. The CDR3 DNA reads TGCGCCAGCAGCCAAGAAAGGAGGGGGCGCGAAAAACTGTTTTTT.

The chain recombines TRBV19 with TRBJ1-5, with 7 bases that match TRBD1. This CDR3 spans 17 amino acids. Germline assignment: CDR1 LNHDA and CDR2 SQIVND (reference sequence). Trimming took 5 bases from V and 5 from J; bases not matched to a gene: 15. The CDR3 region has the DNA TGTGCCAGTAGTCGCTACTCCCGGGACAGAGGTTATCAGCCCCAGCATTTT. Its translation is CASSRYSRDRGYQPQHF. Complete variable domain (other parts from reference TRBV19 and TRBJ1-5): DGGITQSPKYLFRKEGQNVTLSCEQNLNHDAMYWYRQDPGQGLRLIYYSQIVNDFQKGDIAEGYSVSREKKESFPLTVTSAQKNPTAFYLCASSRYSRDRGYQPQHFGDGTRLSIL.

The chain recombines TRBV4-2 with TRBJ2-5; the match to TRBD1 covers 7 bases. Germline V gene lookup returns CDR1 LGHNA and CDR2 YNFKEQ. The length of the CDR3 is 16 residues. The junction had 4 bases not matched to a gene; V was cut back by 0 bases and J by 0 bases. The DNA of the CDR3 is TGTGCCAGCAGCCAAGAAGGCAGGGGGTACCAAGAGACCCAGTACTTC. Amino acid sequence: CASSQEGRGYQETQYF.

This rearrangement joins TRBV29-1 to TRBJ2-1; 11 positions agree with TRBD2. The length of the CDR3 is 14 residues. Germline assignment: CDR1 SQVTM and CDR2 ANQGSEA. V trimming: 6 bases; J trimming: 11 bases; junction bases outside the gene matches: 12. The CDR3 is CSVAIAGGSTQQFF. Written as DNA, the CDR3 is TGCAGCGTCGCCATAGCGGGAGGGTCCACTCAGCAGTTCTTC.

The genes are TRBV10-3 and TRBJ1-4, with D uncertain. Germline V gives CDR1 ENHRY, CDR2 SYGVKD. The germline V and J ends were trimmed by 6 bases and 7 bases, with 18 bases remaining between them. The CDR3 contains 15 residues. In DNA form, the CDR3 reads TGTGCCATCAGGTCGGGGATTTCCGGAGGTGAAAAACTGTTTTTT. It specifies CAIRSGISGGEKLFF.